This TCR beta chain was retrieved from a study of T cell responses to AZD1222 COVID-19 vaccine. Clones were sequenced by immunoSEQ multiplex PCR, and TCRdb holds only the in-frame ones, with some missing. The table includes about 100,000 clones, approximately 90% detected once. A word on this clone: Its target is unknown.

Study conclusions and caveats: It was only after the peak T cell response that any repertoires were sampled.

This CDR3 has 14 amino acids. Between the trimmed V and J ends, which lost 0 bases and 1 base, there was a span of 6 bases. Germline values: CDR1 SGHTA, CDR2 FQGNSA. This clonotype was obtained from an adult in good health. This chain connects TRBV7-2 to TRBJ1-1; no firm D call. Sequenced material: peripheral blood, taken on day 0 of AZD1222 vaccination. In DNA form, the CDR3 reads TGTGCCAGCAGCTTAGCCAGTACGAACACTGAAGCTTTCTTT. This encodes CASSLASTNTEAFF. Complete variable domain (other parts from reference TRBV7-2 and TRBJ1-1): GAGVSQSPSNKVTEKGKDVELRCDPISGHTALYWYRQSLGQGLEFLIYFQGNSAPDKSGLPSDRFSAERTGGSVSTLTIQRTQQEDSAVYLCASSLASTNTEAFFGQGTRLTVV.